This T cell receptor beta chain was sequenced during a study of T cells in localized non-small cell lung cancer. TCRdb keeps only in-frame clones here, not all; method: immunoSEQ multiplex PCR. This table holds under 40,000 clones, 78% found once. This CDR3 spans 12 amino acids. V lost 3 bases to trimming and J lost 7 bases, with 7 bases between them. Germline V gene data show CDR1 as SEHNR and CDR2 as FQNEAQ (reference sequence). V usage is TRBV7-9 and J usage is TRBJ1-3; no reliable D call. The TCR originated in a male donor at least 60 years old with stage II squamous cell lung carcinoma. The sample in question was peripheral blood, obtained before any cancer treatment. As DNA, the CDR3 is TGTGCCAGCAGCTTTGGGGAGAACACCATATATTTT. As protein: CASSFGENTIYF.